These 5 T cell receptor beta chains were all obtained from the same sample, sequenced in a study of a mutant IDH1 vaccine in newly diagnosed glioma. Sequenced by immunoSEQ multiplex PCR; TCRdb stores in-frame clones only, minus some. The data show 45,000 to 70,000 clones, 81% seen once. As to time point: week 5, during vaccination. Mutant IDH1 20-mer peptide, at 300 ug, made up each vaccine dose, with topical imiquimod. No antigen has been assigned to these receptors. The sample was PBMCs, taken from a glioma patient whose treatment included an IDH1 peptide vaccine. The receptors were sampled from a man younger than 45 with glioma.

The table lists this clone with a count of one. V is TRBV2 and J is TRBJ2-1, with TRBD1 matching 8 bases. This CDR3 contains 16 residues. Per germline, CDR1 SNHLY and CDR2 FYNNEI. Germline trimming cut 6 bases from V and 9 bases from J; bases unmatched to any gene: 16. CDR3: CASRGPPSRQGREQFF. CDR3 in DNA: TGTGCCAGCAGGGGCCCGCCCTCAAGACAGGGGCGTGAGCAGTTCTTC.

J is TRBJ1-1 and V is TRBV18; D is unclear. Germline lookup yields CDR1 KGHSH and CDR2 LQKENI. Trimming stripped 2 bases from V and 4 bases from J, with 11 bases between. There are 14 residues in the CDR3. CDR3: CASSPTDGGTEAFF. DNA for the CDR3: TGTGCCAGCTCACCAACGGACGGCGGCACTGAAGCTTTCTTT.

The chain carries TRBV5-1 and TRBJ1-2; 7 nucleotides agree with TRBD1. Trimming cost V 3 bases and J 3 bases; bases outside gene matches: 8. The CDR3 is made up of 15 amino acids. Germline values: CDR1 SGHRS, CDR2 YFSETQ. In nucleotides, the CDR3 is TGCGCCAGCAGCTACGGGACAGCCGAAGACTATGGCTACACCTTC. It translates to CASSYGTAEDYGYTF.

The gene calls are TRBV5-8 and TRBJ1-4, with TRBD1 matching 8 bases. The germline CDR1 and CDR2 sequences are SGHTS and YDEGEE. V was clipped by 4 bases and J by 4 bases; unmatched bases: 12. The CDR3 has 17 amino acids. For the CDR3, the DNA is TGTGCCAGCAGCCGGTTACAAAGACAGGGGAGTAATGAAAAACTGTTTTTT. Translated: CASSRLQRQGSNEKLFF.

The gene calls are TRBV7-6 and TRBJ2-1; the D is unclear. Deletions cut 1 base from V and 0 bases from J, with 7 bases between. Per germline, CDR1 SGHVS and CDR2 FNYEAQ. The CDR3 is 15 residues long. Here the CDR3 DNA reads TGTGCCAGCAGCTTAGACCCTAGCTCCTACAATGAGCAGTTCTTC. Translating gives CASSLDPSSYNEQFF.